Below, 13 T cell receptor beta chains from the same sample are listed, as sequenced in a study of blood T cell repertoires in COVID-19. Sequenced by immunoSEQ multiplex PCR; TCRdb stores in-frame clones only, minus some. Among over 150,000 clones listed, more than 65% were seen once. The sequencing input was peripheral blood. The receptors derive from a human donor in a cohort sampled during active COVID-19.

The V call is TRBV27, the J call TRBJ1-2; weak D call: TRBD1 (5 bases). The CDR3 length is 14 residues. V was pared by 2 bases and J by 4 bases, with 11 bases between. The germline gives CDR1 MNHEY, CDR2 SMNVEV (reference sequence). The CDR3 loop reads CASSLDPRVYGYTF. The CDR3 DNA is TGTGCCAGCAGTTTAGACCCCAGGGTCTATGGCTACACCTTC.

The chain links TRBV5-1 to TRBJ2-5; 12 bases map to TRBD2. Losses at the gene ends were 4 bases for V and 5 bases for J; bases not matched to a gene: 12. This CDR3 spans 17 amino acids. Germline V CDR1 and CDR2: SGHRS, YFSETQ. CDR3 DNA sequence: TGCGCCAGCAGCCCCCCGGGACTAGCGGGCTCACTTGAGACCCAGTACTTC. Its protein is CASSPPGLAGSLETQYF.

The V and J genes are TRBV18 and TRBJ1-4; D is possibly TRBD1 (6 bases). The germline V and J ends were trimmed by 8 bases and 0 bases, with 7 bases remaining between them. The germline gives CDR1 KGHSH, CDR2 LQKENI. This CDR3 is 13 amino acids long. The chain's CDR3 is CASRTATNEKLFF. The CDR3 DNA sequence: TGTGCCAGCCGGACAGCAACTAATGAAAAACTGTTTTTT.

The genes are TRBV7-4 and TRBJ2-5; a weak D match, TRBD2 (5 bases). Germline-derived CDR1 and CDR2 are SGHVT and SQSDAQ. This CDR3 spans 14 amino acids. The germline V and J ends were trimmed by 3 bases and 0 bases, with 8 bases remaining between them. Here the CDR3 DNA reads TGTGCCAGCAGCTTTGGACTGTACCAAGAGACCCAGTACTTC. Amino acid sequence: CASSFGLYQETQYF.

The chain has TRBV11-2 and TRBJ2-7; D is undetermined. Germline CDR1 reads SGHAT; CDR2 reads FQNNGV. CDR3 length equals 13 residues. Trimming took 6 bases from V and 1 from J, leaving 10 bases between them. The chain's CDR3 is CASRSVVSYEQYF. The CDR3 nucleotides read TGTGCCAGCAGGTCGGTTGTTTCCTACGAGCAGTACTTC. The full variable domain, in which reference TRBV11-2 and TRBJ2-7 provide the parts outside the CDR3, is EAGVAQSPRYKIIEKRQSVAFWCNPISGHATLYWYQQILGQGPKLLIQFQNNGVVDDSQLPKDRFSAERLKGVDSTLKIQPAKLEDSAVYLCASRSVVSYEQYFGPGTRLTVT.

This clone was observed once. The chain recombines TRBV5-5 with TRBJ2-1; 10 nucleotides match TRBD2. The CDR3 has 20 amino acids. J was trimmed by 0 bases and V by 1 base; bases with no gene match: 13. Germline CDR1 and CDR2: SGHKS and YYEKEE (reference sequence). CDR3 sequence (DNA): TGTGCCAGCAGCTTGTCCACTAGCGGGACGTCGTTGAGCTCCTACAATGAGCAGTTCTTC. Translation gives CASSLSTSGTSLSSYNEQFF.

The chain employs TRBV28 and TRBJ2-5, with D possibly matching TRBD2 (6 bases). Trimming pared 2 bases from V and 3 bases from J, leaving 7 bases between. Germline loops: CDR1 MDHEN, CDR2 SYDVKM. The CDR3 loop spans 13 amino acids. The CDR3 nucleotides read TGTGCCAGCAGTTTAGGAGGGGAAGAGACCCAGTACTTC. Residues: CASSLGGEETQYF.

This CDR3 is CASSRREPEKVEKLFF. The DNA for the CDR3 is TGTGCCAGCAGCCGCCGGGAGCCTGAGAAGGTGGAAAAACTGTTTTTT. The gene calls are TRBV28 and TRBJ1-4; D remains unclear. V lost 6 bases and J lost 8, with 22 bases in between. The CDR3 loop spans 16 amino acids. Germline V CDR1 and CDR2: MDHEN, SYDVKM.

In this sample, this clone turned up once. The rearrangement joins TRBV5-1 to TRBJ1-1; 7 bases match TRBD1. V dropped 4 bases and J dropped 0; count of bases not matched to a gene: 3. The CDR3 length is 14 residues. CDR1 and CDR2 (germline): SGHRS, YFSETQ. CDR3 in DNA: TGCGCCAGCAGCCGACAGGGTATGAACACTGAAGCTTTCTTT. Amino acid sequence: CASSRQGMNTEAFF.

This rearrangement joins TRBV5-4 to TRBJ1-1; D is unclear. The CDR3 runs 13 residues. Deletions cut 3 bases from V and 4 bases from J, with 10 bases between. CDR1 is SGHNT and CDR2 is YYREEE in the germline V gene (reference sequence). The CDR3 loop is CASSSGSRTEAFF. The CDR3, as DNA: TGTGCCAGCAGCTCAGGTTCTCGCACTGAAGCTTTCTTT.

The chain recombines TRBV6-5 with TRBJ1-2; tentatively, D is TRBD1 (6 bases). The CDR3 loop spans 14 amino acids. Per the germline V gene, CDR1 is MNHEY and CDR2 is SVGAGI. V lost 7 bases to trimming and J lost 6 bases, with 18 bases between them. The CDR3 DNA is TGTGCCAGCAAAGAACTCACAGGGTACCATGGCTACACCTTC. Encoded protein: CASKELTGYHGYTF.

This chain joins TRBV6-6 and TRBJ1-1, with D maybe TRBD1 (5 bases). Trimming shortened V by 2 bases and J by 4 bases, and 17 bases separated the two germline ends. The CDR3 has 16 residues. Germline CDR1 MNHNY, CDR2 SVGAGI (reference sequence). CDR3 region: CASSYPLRGRGTEAFF. The CDR3 DNA reads TGTGCCAGCAGTTACCCCCTGCGGGGAAGGGGCACTGAAGCTTTCTTT.

V usage is TRBV7-9 and J usage is TRBJ2-2; D is ambiguous. The V end lost 5 bases, the J end lost 2 bases, and 12 bases lay between the germline ends. The V gene's germline CDR1 is SEHNR and CDR2 FQNEAQ (reference sequence). The CDR3 contains 15 residues. The CDR3 DNA follows: TGTGCCAGCAGCCTCTATACGATCAACACCGGGGAGCTGTTTTTT. The encoded protein is CASSLYTINTGELFF.